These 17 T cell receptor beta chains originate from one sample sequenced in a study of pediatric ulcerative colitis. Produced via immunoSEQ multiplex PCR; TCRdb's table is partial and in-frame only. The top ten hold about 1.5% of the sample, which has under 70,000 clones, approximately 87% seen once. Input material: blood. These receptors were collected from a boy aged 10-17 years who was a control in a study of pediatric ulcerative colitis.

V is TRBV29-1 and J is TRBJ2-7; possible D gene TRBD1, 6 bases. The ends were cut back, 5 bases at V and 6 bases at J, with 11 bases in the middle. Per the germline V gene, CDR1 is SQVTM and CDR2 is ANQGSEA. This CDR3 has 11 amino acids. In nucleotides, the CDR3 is TGCAGCGTTAACAGGGTGGGCGAGCAGTACTTC. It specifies CSVNRVGEQYF.

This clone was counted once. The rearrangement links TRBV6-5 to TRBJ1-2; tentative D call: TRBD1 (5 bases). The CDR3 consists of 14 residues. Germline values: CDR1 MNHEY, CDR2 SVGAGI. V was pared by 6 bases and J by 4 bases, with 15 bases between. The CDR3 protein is CASSSGTQGYGYTF. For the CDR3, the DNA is TGTGCCAGCAGCTCCGGGACTCAGGGCTATGGCTACACCTTC.

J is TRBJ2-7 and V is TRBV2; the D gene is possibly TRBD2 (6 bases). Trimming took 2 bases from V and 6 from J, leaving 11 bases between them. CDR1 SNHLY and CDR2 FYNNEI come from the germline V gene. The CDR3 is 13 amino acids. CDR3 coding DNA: TGTGCCAGCAGTGAACGGGAGTGGGGCGAGCAGTACTTC. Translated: CASSEREWGEQYF. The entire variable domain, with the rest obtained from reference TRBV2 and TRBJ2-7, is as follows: EPEVTQTPSHQVTQMGQEVILRCVPISNHLYFYWYRQILGQKVEFLVSFYNNEISEKSEIFDDQFSVERPDGSNFTLKIRSTKLEDSAMYFCASSEREWGEQYFGPGTRLTVT.

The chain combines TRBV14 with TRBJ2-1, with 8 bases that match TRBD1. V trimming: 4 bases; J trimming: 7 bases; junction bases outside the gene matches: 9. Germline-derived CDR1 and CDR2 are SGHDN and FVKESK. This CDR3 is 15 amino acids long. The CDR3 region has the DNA TGTGCCAGCAGCCTGAAACAGGGGGTGGGGAATGAGCAGTTCTTC. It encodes CASSLKQGVGNEQFF.

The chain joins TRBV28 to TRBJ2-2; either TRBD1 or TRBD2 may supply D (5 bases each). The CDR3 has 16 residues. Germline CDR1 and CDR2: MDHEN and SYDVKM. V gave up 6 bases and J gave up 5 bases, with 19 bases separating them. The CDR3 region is CASRPSGTARTGELFF. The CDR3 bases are TGTGCCAGCAGGCCCTCCGGGACCGCGAGGACCGGGGAGCTGTTTTTT.

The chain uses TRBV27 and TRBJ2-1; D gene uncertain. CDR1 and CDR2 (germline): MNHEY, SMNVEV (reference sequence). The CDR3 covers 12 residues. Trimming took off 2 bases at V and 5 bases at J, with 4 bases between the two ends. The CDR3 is CASSLTNNEQFF. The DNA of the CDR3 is TGTGCCAGCAGTTTAACAAACAATGAGCAGTTCTTC.

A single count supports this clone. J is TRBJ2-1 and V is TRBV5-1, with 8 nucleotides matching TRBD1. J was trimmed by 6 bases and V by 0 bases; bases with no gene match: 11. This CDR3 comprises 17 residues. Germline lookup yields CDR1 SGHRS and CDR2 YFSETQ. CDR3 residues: CASSLGAGGAPRNEQFF. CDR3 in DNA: TGCGCCAGCAGCTTGGGGGCAGGGGGCGCCCCCCGCAATGAGCAGTTCTTC.

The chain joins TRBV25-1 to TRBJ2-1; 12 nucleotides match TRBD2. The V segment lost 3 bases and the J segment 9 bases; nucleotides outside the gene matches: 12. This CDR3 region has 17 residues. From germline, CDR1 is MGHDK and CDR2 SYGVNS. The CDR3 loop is CASSDPTTSGSNGEQFF. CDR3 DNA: TGTGCCAGCAGTGACCCCACGACTAGCGGGAGTAATGGTGAGCAGTTCTTC.

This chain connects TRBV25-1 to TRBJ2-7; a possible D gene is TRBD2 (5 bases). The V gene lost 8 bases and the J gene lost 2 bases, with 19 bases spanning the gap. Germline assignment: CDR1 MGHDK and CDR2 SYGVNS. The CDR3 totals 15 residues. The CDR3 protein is CASGKNGVNTYEQYF. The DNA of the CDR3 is TGTGCCAGCGGGAAGAACGGGGTCAACACCTACGAGCAGTACTTC.

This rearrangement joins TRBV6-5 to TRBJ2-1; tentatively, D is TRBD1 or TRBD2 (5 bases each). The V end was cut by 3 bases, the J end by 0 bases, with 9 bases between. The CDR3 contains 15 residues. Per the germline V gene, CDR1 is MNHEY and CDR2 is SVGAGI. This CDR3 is CASSYPGLSYNEQFF. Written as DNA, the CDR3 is TGTGCCAGCAGTTATCCGGGGCTCTCCTACAATGAGCAGTTCTTC.

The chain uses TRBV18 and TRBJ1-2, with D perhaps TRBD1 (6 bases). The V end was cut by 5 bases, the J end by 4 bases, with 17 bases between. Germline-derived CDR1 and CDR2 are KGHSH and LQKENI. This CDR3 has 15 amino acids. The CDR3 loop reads CASSTREGGFYGYTF. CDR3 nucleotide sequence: TGTGCCAGCTCAACAAGAGAAGGGGGGTTCTATGGCTACACCTTC.

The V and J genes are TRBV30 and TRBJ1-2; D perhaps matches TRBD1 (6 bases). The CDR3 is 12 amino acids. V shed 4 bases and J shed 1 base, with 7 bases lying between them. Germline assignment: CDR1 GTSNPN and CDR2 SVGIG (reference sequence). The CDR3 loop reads CAWTRGNYGYTF. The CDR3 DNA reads TGTGCCTGGACCAGGGGTAACTATGGCTACACCTTC. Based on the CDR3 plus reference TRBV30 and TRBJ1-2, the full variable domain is SQTIHQWPATLVQPVGSPLSLECTVEGTSNPNLYWYRQAAGRGLQLLFYSVGIGQISSEVPQNLSASRPQDRQFILSSKKLLLSDSGFYLCAWTRGNYGYTFGSGTRLTVV.

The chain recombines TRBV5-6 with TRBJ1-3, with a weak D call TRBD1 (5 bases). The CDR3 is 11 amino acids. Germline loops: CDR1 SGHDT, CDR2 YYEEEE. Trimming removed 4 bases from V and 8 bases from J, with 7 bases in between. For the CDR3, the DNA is TGTGCCAGCAGCCTGGGACACACCATATATTTT. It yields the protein CASSLGHTIYF.

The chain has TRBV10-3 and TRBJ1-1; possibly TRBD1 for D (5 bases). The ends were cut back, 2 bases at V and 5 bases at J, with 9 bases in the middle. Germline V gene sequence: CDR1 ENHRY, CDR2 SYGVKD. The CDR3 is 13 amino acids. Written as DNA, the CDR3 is TGTGCCATCAGTGAGCGGCCAGGGACTGAAGCTTTCTTT. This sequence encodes CAISERPGTEAFF.

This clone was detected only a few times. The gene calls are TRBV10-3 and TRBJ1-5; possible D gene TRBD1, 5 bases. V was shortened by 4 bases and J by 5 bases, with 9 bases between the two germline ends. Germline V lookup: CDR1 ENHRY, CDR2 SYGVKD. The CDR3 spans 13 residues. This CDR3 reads CAISARVDQPQHF. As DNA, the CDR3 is TGTGCCATCAGTGCCAGGGTGGATCAGCCCCAGCATTTT.

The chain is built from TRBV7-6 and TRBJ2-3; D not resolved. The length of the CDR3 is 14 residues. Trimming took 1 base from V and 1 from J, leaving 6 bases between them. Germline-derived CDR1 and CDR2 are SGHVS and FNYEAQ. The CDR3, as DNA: TGTGCCAGCAGCTTAGGGTCTGGCACAGATACGCAGTATTTT. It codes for CASSLGSGTDTQYF.

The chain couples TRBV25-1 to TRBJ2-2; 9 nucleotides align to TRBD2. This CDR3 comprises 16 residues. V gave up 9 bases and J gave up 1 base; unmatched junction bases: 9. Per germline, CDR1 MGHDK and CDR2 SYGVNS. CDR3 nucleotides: TGTGCCAGTGGGAATATAGCGGGGGAGAACACCGGGGAGCTGTTTTTT. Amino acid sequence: CASGNIAGENTGELFF. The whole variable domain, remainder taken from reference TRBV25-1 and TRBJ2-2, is EADIYQTPRYLVIGTGKKITLECSQTMGHDKMYWYQQDPGMELHLIHYSYGVNSTEKGDLSSESTVSRIRTEHFPLTLESARPSHTSQYLCASGNIAGENTGELFFGEGSRLTVL.